The rows below give T cell receptor beta chains drawn from one sample of a study of cytomegalovirus exposure and HLA in healthy donors. Sequenced by immunoSEQ multiplex PCR; TCRdb stores in-frame clones only, minus some. The table shows hundreds of thousands of clones, with about 90% occurring only once. The specimen was PBMCs. These TCRs come from a young man in good health and CMV-seropositive. The conserved cysteine and the conserved F or W are not part of the CDR3 here.

J	V	CDR3
TRBJ2-1	TRBV7-9	ASSLGRILGEEQF
TRBJ2-2	TRBV7-2	ASSLHTGELF
TRBJ2-1	TRBV5-1	ASSAMTSGFAYNEQF
TRBJ1-5	TRBV2	ASSEGQGQI
TRBJ1-4	TRBV30	AWGKGGNNEKLF
TRBJ2-7	TRBV2	ASSVPGNSYEQY
TRBJ2-7	TRBV27	ASKPSTGSNYEQY
TRBJ2-7	TRBV5-4	ASSGGQDQPWREQY
TRBJ2-3	TRBV19	ASSMRQGTDTQY
TRBJ2-7	TRBV19	ASSSGLAGYEQY
TRBJ1-3	TRBV9	ASTKGRTGTDTIY
TRBJ1-1	TRBV2	ASSEALGDKSRAF
TRBJ2-7	TRBV2	ASRERAASYEQY
TRBJ2-7	TRBV9	ASSLSGIEDEQY
TRBJ1-2	TRBV7-8	ASSLQGQGAKYGYT
TRBJ2-7	TRBV7-3	ASSPKGTGVSGEQY
TRBJ2-7	TRBV5-8	ASSLIGTGGYEQY
TRBJ2-5	TRBV30	AWSVTETQY
TRBJ2-6	TRBV27	ASSFPGQGIPGANVLT
TRBJ2-1	TRBV27	ASSFSGTSGYNEQF
TRBJ2-3	TRBV28	ASMGLPDTQY
TRBJ2-7	TRBV19	ASSPRGGEQY
TRBJ1-5	TRBV2	ASMGDSNQPQH
TRBJ1-2	TRBV19	ASSRQGDRRGYT
TRBJ1-2	TRBV13	ASSLGRRRSGYT
TRBJ1-2	TRBV27	ASSLWGTASYGYT
TRBJ1-1	TRBV14	ASSQDVEARAF
TRBJ2-1	TRBV6-5	ASSWRGKNEQF
TRBJ1-2	TRBV6-5	ASHLDSSGAYGYT
TRBJ2-3	TRBV5-1	ASSLGLGSWRVTDTQY
TRBJ2-7	TRBV4-3	ASSQGQGSYEQY
TRBJ1-1	TRBV4-2	ASSQVSFPEAF
TRBJ1-1	TRBV5-1	ASSIQGPNTEAF
TRBJ2-1	TRBV7-9	ASSTGTGTSGSYNEQF
TRBJ1-1	TRBV6-5	ASSYGGRTEAF
TRBJ1-2	TRBV5-6	ASSFRGSGYT
TRBJ2-7	TRBV18	ASSPSTTYEQY
TRBJ2-3	TRBV27	ASSLRGTFRDTQY
TRBJ1-2	TRBV5-4	ASSLQGSYGYT
TRBJ2-2	TRBV5-6	ASSSGTGYTGELF
TRBJ2-7	TRBV5-1	ASSLDRRWEQY
TRBJ2-3	TRBV7-9	ASCRDTDTQY
TRBJ2-3	TRBV6-1	ASSVVAGVTDTQY
TRBJ2-2	TRBV5-1	ASSLLQGRTGELF
TRBJ2-7	TRBV2	ASSVPLAGETYEQY